These 27 T cell receptor beta chains were sequenced from one sample in a study of cytomegalovirus exposure and HLA in healthy donors (dated by TCRdb to the late 2010s). Library preparation was by the immunoSEQ multiplex PCR assay. For the multiplex PCR, a mixture combining 60 forward primers for TCR Vbeta segments and 13 reverse primers for TCR Jbeta segments was used. Imported from immuneACCESS, the table was reduced by TCRdb to in-frame sequences with V and J called. These copies leave out some clones; in studies compared against another copy, an unresolved V gene accounts for under half, and the cause of the remainder is not known. The sample includes some 90,000 clones, with about two thirds observed a single time. Of the sample, 2.7% falls within the top ten clones. Sequencing was performed on PBMCs. The receptors derive from a man in his fifties or sixties in good health and CMV-seronegative.

This sequence joins TRBV5-4 and TRBJ2-7, with TRBD1 matching 10 bases. CDR1 is SGHNT, CDR2 YYREEE, per germline (reference sequence). The CDR3 totals 15 residues. The V segment lost 4 bases and the J segment 6 bases; nucleotides outside the gene matches: 10. CDR3 DNA sequence: TGTGCCAGCAGCAACGTCGGGACAGGGGTTCCCGAGCAGTACGTC. Translated: CASSNVGTGVPEQYV.

This clone occurred a few times. V is TRBV6-4 and J is TRBJ2-3; tentative D call: TRBD1 (5 bases). CDR3 length: 15 residues. The V and J ends lost 4 bases and 2 bases respectively, with 13 bases between them. Germline V gene data show CDR1 as MRHNA and CDR2 as SNTAGT. CDR3 residues: CASSAGGRDTDTQYF. The DNA of the CDR3 is TGTGCCAGCAGTGCCGGTGGCAGGGACACAGATACGCAGTATTTT.

The chain joins TRBV14 to TRBJ2-3; 7 bases line up with TRBD2. With V trimmed by 2 bases and J by 4 bases, 18 bases remained unmatched. The CDR3 contains 19 residues. Germline V gene data show CDR1 as SGHDN and CDR2 as FVKESK. CDR3 coding DNA: TGTGCCAGCAGCCAAACAGGCACTTTCGCGGGAGTTTCCGCAGATACGCAGTATTTT. Its translation is CASSQTGTFAGVSADTQYF.

The chain carries TRBV27 and TRBJ1-1; a weak D match, TRBD1 (6 bases). CDR3 size: 16 residues. V shed 4 bases and J shed 0 bases, with 15 bases lying between them. CDR1 and CDR2 from the germline V gene are MNHEY and SMNVEV (reference sequence). This chain's CDR3 is CASSSYPGAMNTEAFF. The CDR3 DNA reads TGTGCCAGCAGTTCCTACCCAGGGGCAATGAACACTGAAGCTTTCTTT.

In its sample, this clone was seen a few times. The chain couples TRBV4-3 to TRBJ2-3, with 10 bases lining up with TRBD2. CDR1 and CDR2 (germline): LGHNA, YSLEER. The CDR3 loop spans 16 amino acids. V lost 1 base, J lost 4 bases, and 5 bases stayed unmatched. DNA for the CDR3: TGCGCCAGCAGCCAAGGGATAGCGGGAGGCGCAGATACGCAGTATTTT. Its protein product is CASSQGIAGGADTQYF.

The chain couples TRBV19 to TRBJ1-1, with TRBD1 identical over 8 bases. CDR1 is LNHDA, CDR2 SQIVND, per germline (reference sequence). With 3 bases clipped from V and 0 bases from J, the junction kept 3 bases outside the gene matches. This CDR3 contains 15 residues. Here the CDR3 DNA reads TGTGCCAGTAGTATGGGGGACAGGTTGAACACTGAAGCTTTCTTT. Protein: CASSMGDRLNTEAFF.

This clone was counted only a few times. The rearrangement joins TRBV4-1 to TRBJ2-1; D is perhaps TRBD1 (5 bases). The V gene lost 0 bases and the J gene lost 2 bases, with 14 bases spanning the gap. The CDR3 is made up of 17 amino acids. Per the germline V gene, CDR1 is MGHRA and CDR2 is YSYEKL. CDR3 amino acids: CASSQDGQGIAYNEQFF. The CDR3 nucleotides read TGCGCCAGCAGCCAAGATGGGCAGGGAATAGCCTACAATGAGCAGTTCTTC.

The V call is TRBV29-1, the J call TRBJ1-1; 10 bases are shared with TRBD1. Per the germline V gene, CDR1 is SQVTM and CDR2 is ANQGSEA. V dropped 7 bases and J dropped 5; count of bases not matched to a gene: 7. CDR3 length: 13 residues. As DNA, the CDR3 is TGCAGCGCTTACGACAGGGGGCTGACTGAAGCTTTCTTT. It translates to CSAYDRGLTEAFF. The variable domain in full, completed from reference TRBV29-1 and TRBJ1-1, reads SAVISQKPSRDICQRGTSLTIQCQVDSQVTMMFWYRQQPGQSLTLIATANQGSEATYESGFVIDKFPISRPNLTFSTLTVSNMSPEDSSIYLCSAYDRGLTEAFFGQGTRLTVV.

The chain couples TRBV6-5 to TRBJ2-5; 9 bases match TRBD1. The CDR3 runs to 12 residues. Trimming removed 7 bases from V and 9 bases from J; junction bases left unmatched: 6. The V gene's germline CDR1 is MNHEY and CDR2 SVGAGI. CDR3 region: CASTRQGGAQYF. CDR3 nucleotides: TGTGCCAGCACTCGACAGGGGGGGGCCCAGTACTTC.

The gene calls are TRBV2 and TRBJ2-5; 9 bases align to TRBD2. The V gene end was trimmed by 6 bases and the J gene end by 2 bases; junction bases not matched to a gene: 4. CDR1 SNHLY and CDR2 FYNNEI come from the germline V gene. This CDR3 region has 14 residues. CDR3 in amino acids: CASRMAGGQETQYF. For the CDR3, the DNA is TGTGCCAGCAGGATGGCGGGGGGGCAAGAGACCCAGTACTTC.

This clone was seen a few times. V is TRBV4-2 and J is TRBJ2-7; 8 bases are a match to TRBD1. The CDR3 loop spans 16 amino acids. In germline, CDR1 is LGHNA, CDR2 YNFKEQ. Trimming removed 1 base from V and 3 bases from J; junction bases left unmatched: 8. This CDR3 reads CASSQVSAGTGYEQYF. In DNA form, the CDR3 reads TGTGCCAGCAGCCAAGTATCAGCCGGGACAGGCTACGAGCAGTACTTC.

The chain combines TRBV5-1 with TRBJ2-1; 9 bases agree with TRBD2. Germline V gene sequence: CDR1 SGHRS, CDR2 YFSETQ. There are 15 residues in the CDR3. V shed 4 bases, J shed 5 bases, and the junction held 7 bases outside the gene matches. CDR3 DNA sequence: TGCGCCAGCAGCCAGACTAGCGGCTTGCACAATGAGCAGTTCTTC. It yields the protein CASSQTSGLHNEQFF.

This chain links TRBV7-2 with TRBJ2-2; D remains unclear. Germline CDR1 SGHTA, CDR2 FQGNSA. V was pared by 1 base and J by 0 bases, with 9 bases between. The CDR3 sequence is 16 residues long. The CDR3, as DNA: TGTGCCAGCAGCTTAGGCCCCTACTCGAACACCGGGGAGCTGTTTTTT. This encodes CASSLGPYSNTGELFF. The full variable domain, completed using reference TRBV7-2 and TRBJ2-2, is GAGVSQSPSNKVTEKGKDVELRCDPISGHTALYWYRQSLGQGLEFLIYFQGNSAPDKSGLPSDRFSAERTGGSVSTLTIQRTQQEDSAVYLCASSLGPYSNTGELFFGEGSRLTVL.

The rearrangement uses TRBV7-6 and TRBJ2-7; weak D call: TRBD1 (5 bases). This CDR3 has 14 residues. The germline CDR1 and CDR2 sequences are SGHVS and FNYEAQ. V was clipped by 3 bases and J by 4 bases, with 13 bases between them. CDR3 loop: CASSFGQGTYEQYV. CDR3 DNA: TGTGCCAGCAGCTTTGGGCAGGGAACTTACGAGCAGTACGTC.

The chain joins TRBV5-4 to TRBJ1-6; no definite D call. CDR1 is SGHNT and CDR2 is YYREEE in the germline V gene (reference sequence). Trimming took 2 bases from V and 6 from J, leaving 9 bases between them. The CDR3 consists of 14 residues. The DNA of the CDR3 is TGTGCCAGCAGCTTTTGGGCCCCTAATTCACCCCTCCACTTT. This encodes CASSFWAPNSPLHF.

This clone was seen only a few times. The chain employs TRBV20-1 and TRBJ1-2; D is undetermined. Germline CDR1 and CDR2: DFQATT and SNEGSKA (reference sequence). V lost 4 bases, J lost 4 bases, and 7 bases lay in between. The CDR3 has 11 amino acids. The CDR3 loop is CSANRGYGYTF. For the CDR3, the DNA is TGCAGTGCTAACCGGGGCTATGGCTACACCTTC.

This clone occurred many times. J is TRBJ1-4 and V is TRBV5-5; D unclear. Germline V gene data show CDR1 as SGHKS and CDR2 as YYEKEE (reference sequence). There are 14 residues in the CDR3. The V and J ends lost 1 base and 5 bases respectively, with 9 bases between them. CDR3 sequence: CASSLSRRNEKLFF. CDR3 coding DNA: TGTGCCAGCAGCTTGTCTAGAAGAAATGAAAAACTGTTTTTT.

The chain employs TRBV18 and TRBJ1-5, with TRBD1 matching 7 bases. V lost 3 bases and J lost 7; bases outside the gene matches: 6. The CDR3 totals 14 residues. Germline V gives CDR1 KGHSH, CDR2 LQKENI. The CDR3 DNA reads TGTGCCAGCTCACCCTACAGGGGTGGACAGCCCCAGCATTTT. Its translation is CASSPYRGGQPQHF.

The chain joins TRBV5-6 to TRBJ2-7; D remains unclear. Germline V gene sequence: CDR1 SGHDT, CDR2 YYEEEE. Trimming took 3 bases from V and 1 from J, leaving 11 bases between them. The CDR3 consists of 14 residues. CDR3 residues: CASSSPDISYEQYV. CDR3 nucleotide sequence: TGTGCCAGCAGCTCCCCTGACATTTCCTACGAGCAGTACGTC.

This rearrangement joins TRBV7-9 to TRBJ1-2, with D perhaps matching TRBD1 (6 bases). Germline V gene lookup returns CDR1 SEHNR and CDR2 FQNEAQ (reference sequence). The V end lost 3 bases, the J end lost 4 bases, and 12 bases lay between the germline ends. CDR3 length: 14 amino acids. CDR3: CASSFHRESYGYTF. CDR3 nucleotides: TGTGCCAGCAGCTTCCACAGGGAGTCCTATGGCTACACCTTC.

This sequence joins TRBV18 and TRBJ1-5; D is unclear. There are 15 residues in the CDR3. The V end was cut by 6 bases, the J end by 0 bases, with 12 bases between. The germline CDR1 and CDR2 sequences are KGHSH and LQKENI. The CDR3 sequence is CASSPTTGSNQPQHF. The DNA for the CDR3 is TGTGCCAGCTCTCCGACGACGGGTAGCAATCAGCCCCAGCATTTT.

The chain employs TRBV7-8 and TRBJ2-6; D is uncertain. V dropped 2 bases and J dropped 2 bases, with 7 bases sitting between them. Per the germline V gene, CDR1 is SGHVS and CDR2 is FQNEAQ. The CDR3 contains 15 residues. The CDR3 DNA follows: TGTGCCAGCAGCTTATTCACAGCTGGGGCCAACGTCCTGACTTTC. Protein sequence: CASSLFTAGANVLTF.

The rearrangement joins TRBV4-3 to TRBJ2-3; 8 bases are shared with TRBD2. From germline, CDR1 is LGHNA and CDR2 YSLEER. Trimming removed 4 bases from V and 6 bases from J; junction bases left unmatched: 15. The CDR3 covers 17 residues. DNA of the CDR3: TGCGCCAGCAGCCCAGACGTACTAGCGGTCTCTTTGGATACGCAGTATTTT. This encodes CASSPDVLAVSLDTQYF.

This clone occurred a few times. The chain combines TRBV7-9 with TRBJ2-3; 9 bases are a match to TRBD2. The V segment lost 2 bases and the J segment 2 bases; nucleotides outside the gene matches: 2. CDR3 size: 15 residues. CDR1 SEHNR and CDR2 FQNEAQ come from the germline V gene (reference sequence). CDR3 in DNA: TGTGCCAGCAGCTTATTAGCGGGAGTCACAGATACGCAGTATTTT. Its translation: CASSLLAGVTDTQYF.

This clone turned up a few times. This chain joins TRBV5-6 and TRBJ1-5; D is unresolved. CDR3 length: 13 amino acids. V was clipped by 3 bases and J by 2 bases, with 6 bases between them. Germline V gives CDR1 SGHDT, CDR2 YYEEEE. The CDR3 sequence is CASSSRGNQPQHF. The DNA of the CDR3 is TGTGCCAGCAGCTCTCGTGGCAATCAGCCCCAGCATTTT.

The chain combines TRBV19 with TRBJ1-1, with D possibly being TRBD1 (6 bases). This CDR3 contains 13 residues. From germline, CDR1 is LNHDA and CDR2 SQIVND (reference sequence). With 7 bases removed from V and 5 bases from J, the gap between germline ends came to 14 bases. CDR3 amino acids: CASNPRGWTEAFF. CDR3 in DNA: TGTGCCAGTAACCCCAGGGGATGGACTGAAGCTTTCTTT.

This chain uses TRBV6-4 with TRBJ2-1, with TRBD2 matching over 15 bases. CDR1 is MRHNA, CDR2 SNTAGT, per germline. The V and J ends lost 6 bases and 0 bases, in that order; junction bases with no gene match: 12. This CDR3 is built from 20 residues. The CDR3 nucleotides read TGTGCCAGCAGCCCCACGGGACTAGCGGGAGGCCAGAGCTCCTACAATGAGCAGTTCTTC. Protein: CASSPTGLAGGQSSYNEQFF.